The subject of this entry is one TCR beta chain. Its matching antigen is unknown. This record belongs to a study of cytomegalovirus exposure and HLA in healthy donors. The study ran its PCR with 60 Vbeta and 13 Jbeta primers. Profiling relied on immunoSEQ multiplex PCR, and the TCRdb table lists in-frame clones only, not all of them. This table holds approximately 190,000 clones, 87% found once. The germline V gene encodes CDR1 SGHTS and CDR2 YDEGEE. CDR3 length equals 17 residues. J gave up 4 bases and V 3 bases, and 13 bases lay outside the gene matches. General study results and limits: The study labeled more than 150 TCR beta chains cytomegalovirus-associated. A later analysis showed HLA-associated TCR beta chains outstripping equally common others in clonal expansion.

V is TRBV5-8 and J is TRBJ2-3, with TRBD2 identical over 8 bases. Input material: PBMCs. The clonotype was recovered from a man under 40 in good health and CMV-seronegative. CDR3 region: CASSSAVAGPGSDTQYF. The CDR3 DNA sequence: TGTGCCAGCAGCTCTGCTGTAGCGGGACCGGGGTCAGATACGCAGTATTTT.